The 14 T cell receptor beta chains below come from one sample, sequenced in a study of T cells in localized non-small cell lung cancer. Clones were sequenced by immunoSEQ multiplex PCR, and TCRdb holds only the in-frame ones, with some missing. The data show about 1,500 clones, less than 25% seen once. Source: normal lung tissue next to the tumor, taken before any cancer treatment. Receptors were obtained from a female donor of 60 years or more with stage I lung adenocarcinoma.

This clone has just a few counts. The V gene is TRBV6-8, the J gene TRBJ2-3; unclear D gene. The CDR3 consists of 14 residues. Germline loops: CDR1 MNHGY, CDR2 SAAAGT. V lost 7 bases, J lost 0 bases, and 11 bases lay in between. CDR3 sequence reads: CASIYGPSTDTQYF. CDR3 DNA sequence: TGTGCCAGCATCTACGGCCCCAGCACAGATACGCAGTATTTT.

This sequence joins TRBV6-8 and TRBJ1-1; D gene unclear. Germline CDR1 reads MNHGY; CDR2 reads SAAAGT. This CDR3 spans 12 amino acids. CDR3 in amino acids: CAAEARNTEAFF. The CDR3 coding sequence is TGTGCAGCTGAAGCGAGGAACACTGAAGCTTTCTTT.

V usage is TRBV11-3 and J usage is TRBJ1-5; no clear D gene. The CDR3 spans 16 residues. The V gene's germline CDR1 is SGHNT and CDR2 YENEEA. V lost 5 bases and J lost 0, with 14 bases in between. This CDR3 reads CASSPHPEYSNQPQHF. The CDR3 coding sequence is TGTGCCAGCAGCCCCCACCCGGAGTATAGCAATCAGCCCCAGCATTTT.

V usage is TRBV18 and J usage is TRBJ1-2, with D uncertain. The germline V gene encodes CDR1 KGHSH and CDR2 LQKENI. This CDR3 contains 16 residues. V lost 2 bases, J lost 8 bases, and 21 bases lay in between. CDR3 amino acids: CASSPNEAGRGGGYTF. The DNA of the CDR3 is TGTGCCAGCTCACCAAATGAGGCCGGTCGCGGAGGCGGCTACACCTTC.

Only a few counts were recorded for this clone. The V call is TRBV5-1, the J call TRBJ1-4; D unresolved. This CDR3 has 15 amino acids. Per the germline V gene, CDR1 is SGHRS and CDR2 is YFSETQ. Between the trimmed V and J ends, which lost 0 bases and 5 bases, there was a span of 11 bases. DNA for the CDR3: TGCGCCAGCAGCTTGGGAGCAGGCAGGAATGAAAAACTGTTTTTT. The encoded protein is CASSLGAGRNEKLFF.

This clone is deemed medium-sized. The V and J genes are TRBV1 and TRBJ2-5; TRBD2 was called by the table and not checked on the DNA. TRBV1 is noted as a pseudogene. The CDR3 length is 15 residues. The CDR3 loop is CASSRAGTSRETQYF. Written as DNA, the CDR3 is TGCGCCAGCAGCCGTGCGGGGACTAGTCGGGAGACCCAGTACTTC.

V is TRBV5-1 and J is TRBJ2-3; TRBD1 matches at 9 bases. J was trimmed by 4 bases and V by 0 bases; bases with no gene match: 3. Looked up from germline, CDR1 is SGHRS and CDR2 is YFSETQ. The CDR3 runs 15 residues. The CDR3 is CASSLGGDRADTQYF. Here the CDR3 DNA reads TGCGCCAGCAGCTTGGGAGGGGACAGGGCAGATACGCAGTATTTT. Looking up the rest from reference TRBV5-1 and TRBJ2-3 gives the full variable domain: KAGVTQTPRYLIKTRGQQVTLSCSPISGHRSVSWYQQTPGQGLQFLFEYFSETQRNKGNFPGRFSGRQFSNSRSEMNVSTLELGDSALYLCASSLGGDRADTQYFGPGTRLTVL.

This rearrangement joins TRBV11-3 to TRBJ2-1; TRBD2 matches at 9 bases. Trimming at V came to 4 bases and at J to 7 bases, leaving 23 bases not matched to a gene. The CDR3 consists of 20 residues. In germline, CDR1 is SGHNT, CDR2 YENEEA. The DNA for the CDR3 is TGTGCCAGCAGCTCTCTAGCGACCCTTCCGGCGGGAGGGCCTAGGAATGAGCAGTTCTTC. It encodes CASSSLATLPAGGPRNEQFF. Full variable domain (outside the CDR3, taken from reference TRBV11-3 and TRBJ2-1): EAGVVQSPRYKIIEKKQPVAFWCNPISGHNTLYWYLQNLGQGPELLIRYENEEAVDDSQLPKDRFSAERLKGVDSTLKIQPAELGDSAVYLCASSSLATLPAGGPRNEQFFGPGTRLTVL.

The CDR3 sequence is CASSIGPSYEQYF. The DNA for the CDR3 is TGTGCCAGTAGTATAGGACCGAGCTACGAGCAGTACTTC. The J gene is TRBJ2-7, the V gene TRBV19, with D unresolved. Trimming pared 1 base from V and 3 bases from J, leaving 7 bases between. CDR3 length equals 13 residues. Germline V gives CDR1 LNHDA, CDR2 SQIVND (reference sequence).

This chain connects TRBV19 to TRBJ2-3, with no clear D. V was cut by 4 bases and J by 4 bases, with 12 bases left in between. Germline values: CDR1 LNHDA, CDR2 SQIVND (reference sequence). The CDR3 has 14 residues. DNA of the CDR3: TGTGCCAGTAGTACGAACGTCGGGTCAGATACGCAGTATTTT. It codes for CASSTNVGSDTQYF. The full variable domain, rest sourced from reference TRBV19 and TRBJ2-3, is DGGITQSPKYLFRKEGQNVTLSCEQNLNHDAMYWYRQDPGQGLRLIYYSQIVNDFQKGDIAEGYSVSREKKESFPLTVTSAQKNPTAFYLCASSTNVGSDTQYFGPGTRLTVL.

In its sample, this clone is medium-sized. V and J are TRBV7-2 and TRBJ1-1; the D gene is possibly TRBD1 (6 bases). This CDR3 region has 13 residues. V gave up 5 bases and J gave up 11 bases, with 18 bases separating them. Germline loops: CDR1 SGHTA, CDR2 FQGNSA. The CDR3 bases are TGTGCCAGCAGCCTGGGGGCAGGGAGTCGTGCTTTCTTT. It yields the protein CASSLGAGSRAFF. Filled out from reference TRBV7-2 and TRBJ1-1, the complete variable domain reads GAGVSQSPSNKVTEKGKDVELRCDPISGHTALYWYRQSLGQGLEFLIYFQGNSAPDKSGLPSDRFSAERTGGSVSTLTIQRTQQEDSAVYLCASSLGAGSRAFFGQGTRLTVV.

This clone showed up just a few times. CDR3 residues: CAGSTGMNTEAFF. CDR3 DNA: TGTGCCGGATCGACAGGAATGAACACTGAAGCTTTCTTT. The rearrangement links TRBV30 to TRBJ1-1, with a weak D call TRBD1 (6 bases). Germline V lookup: CDR1 GTSNPN, CDR2 SVGIG (reference sequence). The CDR3 sequence is 13 residues long. Trimming removed 8 bases from V and 0 bases from J, with 13 bases in between.

This rearrangement joins TRBV9 to TRBJ1-4, with no clear D. Between the trimmed V and J ends, which lost 3 bases and 3 bases, there was a span of 12 bases. Germline V gives CDR1 SGDLS, CDR2 YYNGEE. The CDR3 is 15 residues long. CDR3 sequence (DNA): TGTGCCAGCAGCGCCGTGGGGAATTCTAATGAAAAACTGTTTTTT. This sequence encodes CASSAVGNSNEKLFF.

This clone was recorded a few times. The J gene is TRBJ2-2, the V gene TRBV7-5. TRBV7-5 is termed a pseudogene. This CDR3 has 14 residues. The CDR3 coding sequence is TGTGCCAGCAGACGGGACCCAGGCACCGGGGAGCTGTTTTTT. Its translation is CASRRDPGTGELFF.